The clone carrying this T cell receptor beta chain was found a few times. Its matching antigen is unknown. The junction differs from germline at one of its ends, possibly a read error. This sample is drawn from a study of metastatic and nonmetastatic thyroid tumors. None of the patients had undergone any treatment ahead of thyroid surgery. Broader study findings: Compared with benign nodules, malignant thyroid tumors were reported to have significantly higher TCR beta diversity in both blood and tumor.

In the source study's methods: Researchers built a distant-metastasis classifier for papillary thyroid cancer that drew on CDR3 differences across clinicopathological groups. TCRdb re-clonotyped the PCR reads via MiXCR. What appears here as the V and J calls and clone size reflects TCRdb's work, not the paper's. The data show around 40,000 clones, with about 17% seen just once and roughly 6.2% held by the top ten. The CDR3 has 14 residues. The germline gives CDR1 LNHDA, CDR2 SQIVND (reference sequence). The sample consisted of blood. This sequence originates from a male donor with papillary thyroid cancer or a benign thyroid nodule (not recorded which). Some clones in this sample may be carry-over from other donors' samples. The chain employs TRBV19 and TRBJ1-5; D gene ambiguous. The CDR3 protein is CASSIRSINQTQHF. In nucleotides, the CDR3 is TGTGCCAGTAGTATAAGGAGTATCAATCAGACCCAGCATTTT.